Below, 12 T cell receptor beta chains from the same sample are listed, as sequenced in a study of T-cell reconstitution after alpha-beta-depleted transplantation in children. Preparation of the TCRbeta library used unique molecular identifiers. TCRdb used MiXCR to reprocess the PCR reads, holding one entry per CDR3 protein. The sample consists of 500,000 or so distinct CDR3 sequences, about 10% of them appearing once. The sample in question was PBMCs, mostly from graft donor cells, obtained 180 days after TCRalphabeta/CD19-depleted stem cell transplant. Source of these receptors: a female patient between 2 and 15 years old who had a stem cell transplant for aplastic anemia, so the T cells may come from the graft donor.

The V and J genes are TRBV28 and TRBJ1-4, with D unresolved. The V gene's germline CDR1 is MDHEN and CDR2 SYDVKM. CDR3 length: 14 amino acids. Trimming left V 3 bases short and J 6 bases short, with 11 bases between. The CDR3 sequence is CASSFATPDEKLFF. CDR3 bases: TGTGCCAGCAGTTTCGCGACACCTGATGAAAAACTGTTTTTT.

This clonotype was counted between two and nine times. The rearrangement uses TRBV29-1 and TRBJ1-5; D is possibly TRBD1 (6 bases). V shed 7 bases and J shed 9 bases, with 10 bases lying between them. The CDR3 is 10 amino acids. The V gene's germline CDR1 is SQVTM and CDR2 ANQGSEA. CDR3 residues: CSELQGPQHF. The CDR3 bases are TGCAGCGAGTTACAGGGGCCCCAGCATTTT.

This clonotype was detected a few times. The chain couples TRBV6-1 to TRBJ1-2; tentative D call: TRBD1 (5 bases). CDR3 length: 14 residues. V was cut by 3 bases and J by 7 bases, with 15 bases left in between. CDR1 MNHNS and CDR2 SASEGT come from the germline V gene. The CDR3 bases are TGTGCCAGCAGTGACCTGGGCAGGGTAGTTGGCTACACCTTC. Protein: CASSDLGRVVGYTF.

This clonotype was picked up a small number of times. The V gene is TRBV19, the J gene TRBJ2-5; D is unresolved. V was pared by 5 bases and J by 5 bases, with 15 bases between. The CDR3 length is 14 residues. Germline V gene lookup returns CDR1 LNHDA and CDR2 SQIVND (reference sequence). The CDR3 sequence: CASSFSPERETQYF. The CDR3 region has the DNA TGTGCCAGTAGTTTTAGTCCTGAACGGGAGACCCAGTACTTC.

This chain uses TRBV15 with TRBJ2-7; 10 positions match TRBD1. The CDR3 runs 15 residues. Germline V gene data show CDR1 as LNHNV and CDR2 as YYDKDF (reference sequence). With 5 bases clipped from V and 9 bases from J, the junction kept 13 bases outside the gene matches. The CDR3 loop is CATSVAPGDRGGQYF. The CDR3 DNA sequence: TGTGCCACCAGCGTTGCTCCTGGGGACAGGGGCGGGCAGTACTTC.

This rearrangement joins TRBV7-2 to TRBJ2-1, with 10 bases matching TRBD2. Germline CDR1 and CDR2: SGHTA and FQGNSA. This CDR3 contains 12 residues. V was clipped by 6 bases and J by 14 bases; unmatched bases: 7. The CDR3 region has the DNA TGTGCCAGCAGTATTCTAGCGGGAGTTGAGTTCTTC. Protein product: CASSILAGVEFF.

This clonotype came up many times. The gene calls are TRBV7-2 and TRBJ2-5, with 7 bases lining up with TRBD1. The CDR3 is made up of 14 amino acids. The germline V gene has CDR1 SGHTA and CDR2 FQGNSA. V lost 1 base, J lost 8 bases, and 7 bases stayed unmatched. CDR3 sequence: CASSLESHRGTQYF. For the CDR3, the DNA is TGTGCCAGCAGCTTAGAATCCCACAGGGGCACCCAGTACTTC.

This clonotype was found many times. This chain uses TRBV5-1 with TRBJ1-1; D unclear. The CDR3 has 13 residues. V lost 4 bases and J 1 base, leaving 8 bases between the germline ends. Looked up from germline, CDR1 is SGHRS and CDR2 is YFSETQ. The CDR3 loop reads CASSPTTNTEAFF. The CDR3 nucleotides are TGCGCCAGCAGCCCAACAACGAACACTGAAGCTTTCTTT.

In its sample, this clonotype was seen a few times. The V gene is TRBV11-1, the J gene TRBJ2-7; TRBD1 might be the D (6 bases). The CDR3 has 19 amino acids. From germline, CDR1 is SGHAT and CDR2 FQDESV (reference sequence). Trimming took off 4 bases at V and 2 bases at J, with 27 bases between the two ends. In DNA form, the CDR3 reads TGTGCCAGCAGCTCGCCCACGAGCGAAAAGGAAAGGGGGACCTACGAGCAGTACTTC. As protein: CASSSPTSEKERGTYEQYF.

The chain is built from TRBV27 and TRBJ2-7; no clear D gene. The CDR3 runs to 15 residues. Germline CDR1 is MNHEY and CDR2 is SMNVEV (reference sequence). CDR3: CASSLNAGFSNEQYV. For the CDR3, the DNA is TGTGCCAGCAGCTTGAACGCCGGGTTCTCCAACGAGCAGTACGTC.

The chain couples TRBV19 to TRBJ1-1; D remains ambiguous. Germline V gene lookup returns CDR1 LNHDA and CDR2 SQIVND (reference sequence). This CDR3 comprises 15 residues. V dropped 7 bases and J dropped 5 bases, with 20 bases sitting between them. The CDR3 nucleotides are TGTGCCAGTAATCACGACGGAGCCTCTCGAACTGAAGCTTTCTTT. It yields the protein CASNHDGASRTEAFF.

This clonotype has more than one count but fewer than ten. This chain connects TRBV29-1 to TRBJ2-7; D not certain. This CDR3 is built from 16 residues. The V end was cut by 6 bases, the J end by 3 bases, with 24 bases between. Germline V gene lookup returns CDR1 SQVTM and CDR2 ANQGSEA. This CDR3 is CSVAGPVTGSFYEQYF. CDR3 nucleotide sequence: TGCAGCGTCGCTGGGCCCGTTACCGGATCCTTCTACGAGCAGTACTTC.